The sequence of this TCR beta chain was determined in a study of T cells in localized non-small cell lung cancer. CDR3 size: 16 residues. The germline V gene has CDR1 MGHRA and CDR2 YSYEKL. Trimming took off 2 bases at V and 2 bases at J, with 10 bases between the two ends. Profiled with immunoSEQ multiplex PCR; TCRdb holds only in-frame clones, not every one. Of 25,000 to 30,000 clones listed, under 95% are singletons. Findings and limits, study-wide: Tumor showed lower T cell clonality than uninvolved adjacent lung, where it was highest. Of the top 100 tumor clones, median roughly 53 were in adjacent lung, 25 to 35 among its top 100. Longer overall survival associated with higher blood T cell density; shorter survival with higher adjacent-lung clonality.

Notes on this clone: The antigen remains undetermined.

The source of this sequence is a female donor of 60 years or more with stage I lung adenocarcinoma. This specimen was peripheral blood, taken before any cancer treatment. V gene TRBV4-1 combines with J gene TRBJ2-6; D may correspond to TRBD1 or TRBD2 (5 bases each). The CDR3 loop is CASSQSSGPGANVLTF. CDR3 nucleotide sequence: TGCGCCAGCAGCCAATCTTCGGGGCCTGGGGCCAACGTCCTGACTTTC.